What follows describes a single TCR beta chain. Its target is not known. This PCR relied on a set of 60 Vbeta primers and 13 Jbeta primers. Clones were read by immunoSEQ multiplex PCR, and TCRdb kept only the in-frame ones, dropping some. The data show under 150,000 clones, with over 70% seen just once and over 1.5% held by the top ten. This specimen belongs to a study of cytomegalovirus exposure and HLA in healthy donors. Study-level results: An assumption of roughly uniform sequencing depth across donors underlay the presence/absence analyses.

CDR1 MDHEN and CDR2 SYDVKM come from the germline V gene. Trimming removed 6 bases from V and 0 bases from J; junction bases left unmatched: 13. This CDR3 contains 18 residues. Sequencing used PBMCs. This chain joins TRBV28 and TRBJ2-3; 9 nucleotides match TRBD2. The receptor's source is a woman in her forties in good health and CMV-seronegative. The CDR3 loop is CASSPWLSSGGSTDTQYF. The CDR3 region has the DNA TGTGCCAGCAGCCCCTGGTTGTCGAGCGGGGGGAGCACAGATACGCAGTATTTT.